The sequence of this TCR beta chain was determined in a study of response to subunit inactivated influenza vaccine. This clonotype was seen only a few times. Germline CDR1 reads DFQATT; CDR2 reads SNEGSKA (reference sequence). The CDR3 is 14 amino acids. Trimming took off 4 bases at V and 1 base at J, with 13 bases between the two ends. A single record per CDR3 protein comes from TCRdb applying MiXCR to the RT-PCR reads. The sample yields 750,000 to 850,000 distinct CDR3 sequences, around 18% seen once. The sequencing used PBMCs from blood, collected roughly 5 days after vaccination. This TCR came from a man between 50 and 59 years old who received an inactivated influenza vaccine. J is TRBJ1-1 and V is TRBV20-1; D gene unclear. The CDR3 loop reads CSAIRSWGNTEAFF. CDR3 bases: TGCAGTGCTATCCGTTCTTGGGGGAACACTGAAGCTTTCTTT.